What follows is one T cell receptor beta chain and its context. Its specificity is not known. Every bit of the isolated RNA underwent reverse transcription, so sequencing read expressed TCRB transcripts. Profiled with immunoSEQ multiplex PCR; TCRdb holds only in-frame clones, not every one. The sample records 630,000 or so clones, around 15% being singletons. This specimen belongs to a study of beta chain features in type 1 diabetes. Study-wide context: No patient-donor differences in age, gender, total cells or subset yield. Overall study results and limits: Shorter TCRB CDR3s, moderately but significantly so, marked every one of the four CD4+ subsets in Type 1 diabetes patients.

Every participating donor gave one draw, a heparinised blood sample averaging about 116 mL. A sort by CD45RO/CCR7/CD25/CD127/CD95/CD27 yielded CD4+ naive, central memory, regulatory and stem cell-like memory cells. This receptor was taken from a man younger than 30 with type 1 diabetes. What was sequenced was naive CD4+ T cells from blood.

The CDR3 coding sequence is TGTGCCAGCAGTGTCTACGGCGGGGGGGCCGGAGATACGCAGTATTTT. It yields the protein CASSVYGGGAGDTQYF. The chain has TRBV2 and TRBJ2-3; 9 bases are shared with TRBD2. Losses at the gene ends were 4 bases for V and 5 bases for J; bases not matched to a gene: 10. Germline lookup yields CDR1 SNHLY and CDR2 FYNNEI. This CDR3 spans 16 amino acids.